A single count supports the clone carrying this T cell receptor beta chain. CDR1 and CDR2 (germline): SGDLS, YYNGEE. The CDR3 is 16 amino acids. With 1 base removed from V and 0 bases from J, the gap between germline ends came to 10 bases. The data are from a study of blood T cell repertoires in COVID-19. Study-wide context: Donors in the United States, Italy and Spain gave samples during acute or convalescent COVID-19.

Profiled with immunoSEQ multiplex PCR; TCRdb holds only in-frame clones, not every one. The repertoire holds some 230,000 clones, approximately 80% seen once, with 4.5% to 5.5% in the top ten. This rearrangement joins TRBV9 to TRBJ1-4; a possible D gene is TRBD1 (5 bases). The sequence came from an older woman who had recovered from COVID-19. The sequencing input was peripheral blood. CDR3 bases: TGTGCCAGCAGCGTACAGGGAAGTGCAACTAATGAAAAACTGTTTTTT. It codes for CASSVQGSATNEKLFF.